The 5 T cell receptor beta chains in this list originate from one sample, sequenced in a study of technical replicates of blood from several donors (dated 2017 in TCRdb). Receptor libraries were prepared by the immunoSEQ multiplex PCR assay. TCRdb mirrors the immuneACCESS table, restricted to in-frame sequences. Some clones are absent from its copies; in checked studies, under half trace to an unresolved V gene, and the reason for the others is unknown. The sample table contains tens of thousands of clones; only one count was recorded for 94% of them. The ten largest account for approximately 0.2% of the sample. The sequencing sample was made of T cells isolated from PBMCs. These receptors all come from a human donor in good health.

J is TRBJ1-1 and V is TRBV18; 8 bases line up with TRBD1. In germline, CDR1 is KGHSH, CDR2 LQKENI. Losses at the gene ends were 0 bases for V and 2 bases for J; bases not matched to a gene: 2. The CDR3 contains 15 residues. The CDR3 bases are TGTGCCAGCTCACCACCTGACAGGGGAAACACTGAAGCTTTCTTT. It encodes CASSPPDRGNTEAFF.

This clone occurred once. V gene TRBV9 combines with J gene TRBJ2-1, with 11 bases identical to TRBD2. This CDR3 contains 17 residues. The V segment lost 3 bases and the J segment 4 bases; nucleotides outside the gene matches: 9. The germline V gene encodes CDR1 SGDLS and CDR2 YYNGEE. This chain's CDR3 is CASSGRLAGSIYNEQFF. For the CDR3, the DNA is TGTGCCAGCAGCGGTCGACTAGCGGGGTCTATTTACAATGAGCAGTTCTTC.

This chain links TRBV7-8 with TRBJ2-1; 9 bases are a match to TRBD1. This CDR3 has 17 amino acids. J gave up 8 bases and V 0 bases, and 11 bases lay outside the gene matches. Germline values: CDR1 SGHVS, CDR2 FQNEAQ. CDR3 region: CASSLAPLRTGDDEQFF. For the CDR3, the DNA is TGTGCCAGCAGCTTAGCCCCTCTAAGGACAGGGGATGATGAGCAGTTCTTC.

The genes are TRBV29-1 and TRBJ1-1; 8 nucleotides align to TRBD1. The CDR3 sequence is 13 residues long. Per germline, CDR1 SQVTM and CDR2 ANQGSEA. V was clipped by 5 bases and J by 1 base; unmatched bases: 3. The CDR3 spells CSVPGGSNTEAFF. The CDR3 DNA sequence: TGCAGCGTTCCAGGGGGCTCGAACACTGAAGCTTTCTTT. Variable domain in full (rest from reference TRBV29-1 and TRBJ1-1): SAVISQKPSRDICQRGTSLTIQCQVDSQVTMMFWYRQQPGQSLTLIATANQGSEATYESGFVIDKFPISRPNLTFSTLTVSNMSPEDSSIYLCSVPGGSNTEAFFGQGTRLTVV.

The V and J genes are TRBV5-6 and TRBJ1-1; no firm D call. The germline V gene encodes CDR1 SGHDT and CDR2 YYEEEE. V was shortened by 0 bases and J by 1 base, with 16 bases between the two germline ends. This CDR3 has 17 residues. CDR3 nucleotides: TGTGCCAGCAGCTTGGCCGGGTCGGTGGTACAGAACACTGAAGCTTTCTTT. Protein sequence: CASSLAGSVVQNTEAFF.